Below are 26 T cell receptor beta chains sequenced from a single sample in a study of cytomegalovirus exposure and HLA in healthy donors. PCR involved 60 Vbeta and 13 Jbeta primers. Sequencing was performed with immunoSEQ multiplex PCR; in TCRdb, only in-frame clones are kept and a portion is missing. The table lists about 120,000 clones, 79% of them singletons. The sample taken for sequencing was PBMCs. The receptors originated from a man aged 18 to 30 in good health and CMV-seronegative.

This chain links TRBV27 with TRBJ2-6, with D possibly matching TRBD1 (5 bases). The CDR3 has 17 amino acids. CDR1 and CDR2 (germline): MNHEY, SMNVEV (reference sequence). Trimming cost V 5 bases and J 0 bases, with 14 bases left between them. This chain's CDR3 is CASSPRTPNSGANVLTF. CDR3 sequence (DNA): TGTGCCAGCAGTCCCCGGACACCTAACTCTGGGGCCAACGTCCTGACTTTC.

V usage is TRBV7-8 and J usage is TRBJ2-3; 8 bases agree with TRBD2. The germline gives CDR1 SGHVS, CDR2 FQNEAQ. V shed 10 bases, J shed 4 bases, and the junction held 7 bases outside the gene matches. There are 13 residues in the CDR3. The CDR3 DNA follows: TGTGCCACGAAGCGGGAGATCTCAGATACGCAGTATTTT. This gives the protein CATKREISDTQYF.

The chain uses TRBV19 and TRBJ1-1, with TRBD1 matching 7 bases. Germline lookup yields CDR1 LNHDA and CDR2 SQIVND (reference sequence). The CDR3 contains 16 residues. J gave up 4 bases and V 10 bases, and 18 bases lay outside the gene matches. Written as DNA, the CDR3 is TGTGCCACCAAAAACCGGGCACAGGGGCGGACCACTGAAGCTTTCTTT. Protein product: CATKNRAQGRTTEAFF.

A remark on this clone: The junction and the germline gene differ at one end; a read error may be behind it. The CDR3, as DNA: TGTGCTAGCAGCTCCACGACTAGCGGGAGATCAGATACGCAGTATTTT. Its translation: CASSSTTSGRSDTQYF. This chain links TRBV7-7 with TRBJ2-3, with 12 bases matching TRBD2. This CDR3 contains 16 residues. Germline CDR1 SSHAT, CDR2 FNYEAQ (reference sequence). Filled out from reference TRBV7-7 and TRBJ2-3, the complete variable domain reads GAGVSQSPRYKVTKRGQDVTLRCDPISSHATLYWYQQALGQGPEFLTYFNYEAQPDKSGLPSDRFSAERPEGSISTLTIQRTEQRDSAMYRCASSSTTSGRSDTQYFGPGTRLTVL.

This rearrangement joins TRBV5-1 to TRBJ2-3; 7 bases agree with TRBD2. The CDR3 totals 14 residues. The germline CDR1 and CDR2 sequences are SGHRS and YFSETQ. Trimming cost V 4 bases and J 4 bases; bases outside gene matches: 6. The CDR3 here is CASSVRGSPDTQYF. DNA of the CDR3: TGCGCCAGCAGCGTCCGCGGGAGCCCAGATACGCAGTATTTT. Full variable domain (missing parts from reference TRBV5-1 and TRBJ2-3): KAGVTQTPRYLIKTRGQQVTLSCSPISGHRSVSWYQQTPGQGLQFLFEYFSETQRNKGNFPGRFSGRQFSNSRSEMNVSTLELGDSALYLCASSVRGSPDTQYFGPGTRLTVL.

The chain links TRBV6-5 to TRBJ2-5; D perhaps matches TRBD2 (6 bases). The assigned J gene may be wrong: the sequence end matches TRBJ2-7 better. Germline V gene sequence: CDR1 MNHEY, CDR2 SVGAGI. The CDR3 contains 13 residues. Here the CDR3 DNA reads TGTGCCAGCTTCCGGGCGGGAACTTACGAGCAGTACTTC. Translation gives CASFRAGTYEQYF.

The J gene is TRBJ2-2, the V gene TRBV2; TRBD2 is a possible D gene (5 bases). V gave up 2 bases and J gave up 0 bases, with 13 bases separating them. This CDR3 is 17 amino acids long. Germline assignment: CDR1 SNHLY and CDR2 FYNNEI. CDR3 nucleotides: TGTGCCAGCAGTGAAAGTTTCAAGGGAGCGAACACCGGGGAGCTGTTTTTT. As protein: CASSESFKGANTGELFF.

The V and J genes are TRBV7-3 and TRBJ2-6, with 10 nucleotides matching TRBD1. The V and J ends lost 5 bases and 2 bases, in that order; junction bases with no gene match: 3. The CDR3 extends over 16 amino acids. Looked up from germline, CDR1 is SGHTA and CDR2 is FQGTGA. CDR3: CASSRTGGTGANVLTF. CDR3 DNA sequence: TGTGCCAGCAGCCGGACAGGGGGGACTGGGGCCAACGTCCTGACTTTC.

V and J are TRBV29-1 and TRBJ1-3; D remains unclear. Trimming took 3 bases from V and 0 from J, leaving 3 bases between them. CDR1 is SQVTM and CDR2 is ANQGSEA in the germline V gene. The length of the CDR3 is 12 residues. The CDR3 sequence is CSVEYSGNTIYF. The CDR3 bases are TGCAGCGTTGAGTACTCTGGAAACACCATATATTTT.

V gene TRBV6-1 combines with J gene TRBJ2-7, with D maybe TRBD2 (6 bases). The CDR3 length is 15 residues. Germline lookup yields CDR1 MNHNS and CDR2 SASEGT. The V gene lost 5 bases and the J gene lost 4 bases, with 18 bases spanning the gap. The DNA for the CDR3 is TGTGCCAGCAGTCCTGGGACTGCCCCAAGGTACGAGCAGTACTTC. Translated, it gives CASSPGTAPRYEQYF.

The genes are TRBV5-1 and TRBJ2-1; weak D call: TRBD1 (6 bases). Germline V gene sequence: CDR1 SGHRS, CDR2 YFSETQ. The CDR3 runs to 15 residues. V lost 2 bases and J lost 8, with 17 bases in between. The CDR3 sequence: CASSLGTTVGDEQFF. The CDR3 DNA reads TGCGCCAGCAGCTTAGGGACAACGGTAGGCGATGAGCAGTTCTTC.

About this clone: One end of the junction is discordant with germline, which a read error may explain. V gene TRBV5-6 combines with J gene TRBJ1-1; D is perhaps TRBD1 (5 bases). This CDR3 has 13 amino acids. In germline, CDR1 is SGHDT, CDR2 YYEEEE. The CDR3 protein is CAGSWRGGTEAFF. The CDR3 DNA follows: TGTGCCGGCAGCTGGAGGGGAGGGACTGAAGCTTTCTTT.

The rearrangement joins TRBV4-2 to TRBJ2-4; TRBD2 agrees at 8 bases. Losses at the gene ends were 0 bases for V and 3 bases for J; bases not matched to a gene: 10. The length of the CDR3 is 18 residues. Per the germline V gene, CDR1 is LGHNA and CDR2 is YNFKEQ. CDR3 coding DNA: TGTGCCAGCAGCCAAGATCTAGGGGCGGGAGGAAGCAAAAACATTCAGTACTTC. It yields the protein CASSQDLGAGGSKNIQYF.

The chain recombines TRBV7-3 with TRBJ2-1, with D unclear. V lost 2 bases and J 8 bases, leaving 10 bases between the germline ends. Per the germline V gene, CDR1 is SGHTA and CDR2 is FQGTGA. There are 13 residues in the CDR3. Written as DNA, the CDR3 is TGTGCCAGCAGCTTAGCAACTCGGGATGAGCAGTTCTTC. Its translation: CASSLATRDEQFF.

The chain employs TRBV15 and TRBJ2-3; 7 positions agree with TRBD2. The germline gives CDR1 LNHNV, CDR2 YYDKDF (reference sequence). CDR3 size: 16 residues. Trimming took 0 bases from V and 5 from J; bases not matched to a gene: 8. The CDR3: CATSRDRGSSLDTQYF. The CDR3 region has the DNA TGTGCCACCAGCAGAGATCGCGGGAGCAGTTTAGATACGCAGTATTTT.

The chain carries TRBV11-2 and TRBJ1-2, with 12 bases identical to TRBD1. The CDR3 is made up of 16 amino acids. The trim removed 5 bases at V and 4 bases at J, leaving 8 bases unmatched. Germline V gene sequence: CDR1 SGHAT, CDR2 FQNNGV. CDR3 coding DNA: TGTGCCAGCAGCCACTCGGGACAGGGGGCGGTCTATGGCTACACCTTC. Protein product: CASSHSGQGAVYGYTF.

The sample holds a few counts of this clone. This rearrangement joins TRBV10-2 to TRBJ2-2; 9 nucleotides agree with TRBD2. Trimming took 6 bases from V and 0 from J; bases not matched to a gene: 2. Germline V lookup: CDR1 WSHSY, CDR2 SAAADI. The CDR3 totals 15 residues. The chain's CDR3 is CASRRTSANTGELFF. The CDR3 nucleotides read TGCGCCAGCAGACGGACTAGCGCGAACACCGGGGAGCTGTTTTTT.

The genes are TRBV27 and TRBJ2-2, with 9 bases aligning to TRBD1. The CDR3 covers 13 residues. Germline V CDR1 and CDR2: MNHEY, SMNVEV (reference sequence). V shed 8 bases and J 8 bases; nucleotides not matched to a gene: 6. The CDR3 DNA is TGTGCCAGCGAAGGACAGGGGCGGGGGGAGCTGTTTTTT. Its translation: CASEGQGRGELFF.

The V call is TRBV5-1, the J call TRBJ1-5, with D possibly TRBD1 on 5 matching bases. The V gene lost 3 bases and the J gene lost 3 bases, with 10 bases spanning the gap. CDR3 length: 14 residues. CDR1 and CDR2 from the germline V gene are SGHRS and YFSETQ. The CDR3 protein is CASSYDSYNQPQHF. The CDR3 region has the DNA TGCGCCAGCAGCTATGACAGTTACAATCAGCCCCAGCATTTT.

The CDR3: CASSLEQDYGYTF. The CDR3 DNA follows: TGCGCCAGCAGCTTGGAACAGGACTATGGCTACACCTTC. V gene TRBV5-1 combines with J gene TRBJ1-2; a possible D gene is TRBD1 (5 bases). The germline V gene has CDR1 SGHRS and CDR2 YFSETQ. This CDR3 contains 13 residues. V lost 0 bases and J 3 bases, leaving 6 bases between the germline ends.

The chain links TRBV28 to TRBJ2-7; 9 bases fit TRBD2. The CDR3 sequence is 14 residues long. Germline CDR1 is MDHEN and CDR2 is SYDVKM. J lost 4 bases, V lost 3 bases, and 4 bases had no gene match. The chain's CDR3 is CASSFQAGGYEQYF. As DNA, the CDR3 is TGTGCCAGCAGTTTCCAAGCGGGAGGTTACGAGCAGTACTTC.

Concerning this clone: A read error may account for a junction end that differs from germline. Other DNA sequences of this sample code for an identical CDR3. The rearrangement uses TRBV6-5 and TRBJ2-7; 12 bases are shared with TRBD2. The CDR3 spans 14 residues. Germline CDR1 is MNHEY and CDR2 is SVGAGI. CDR3 loop: CASSATSGSTEQYF. The CDR3 coding sequence is TGCGCCAGCAGTGCGACTAGCGGGAGTACGGAGCAGTACTTC.

Here the CDR3 DNA reads TGCAGCGTTCCATTTCGGGGAGTCGAACCAACCGGGGAGCTGTTTTTT. It yields the protein CSVPFRGVEPTGELFF. This chain links TRBV29-1 with TRBJ2-2, with D possibly being TRBD2 (5 bases). V was pared by 5 bases and J by 5 bases, with 21 bases between. This CDR3 has 16 residues. Germline V gene data show CDR1 as SQVTM and CDR2 as ANQGSEA.

For the CDR3, the DNA is TGTGCCAGCAGTTCGTTCAATCAGCCCCAGCATTTT. Its translation is CASSSFNQPQHF. This chain joins TRBV27 and TRBJ1-5, with D hard to call. Germline V gives CDR1 MNHEY, CDR2 SMNVEV (reference sequence). The CDR3 has 12 amino acids. Trimming removed 4 bases from V and 3 bases from J, with 4 bases in between.

The V call is TRBV9, the J call TRBJ2-3; TRBD2 agrees at 7 bases. This CDR3 region has 17 residues. Trimming at V came to 3 bases and at J to 3 bases, leaving 13 bases not matched to a gene. From germline, CDR1 is SGDLS and CDR2 YYNGEE. The CDR3 loop is CASSGQGTIRSTDTQYF. CDR3 bases: TGTGCCAGCAGCGGACAAGGGACTATCCGAAGTACAGATACGCAGTATTTT.

This clone was recorded once. For the CDR3, the DNA is TGTGCCAGCAGCTCCTGGACTAGCGGGGTGACGGGCCAGTACTTC. Its protein product is CASSSWTSGVTGQYF. The chain employs TRBV5-4 and TRBJ2-5; 12 bases map to TRBD2. The CDR3 is 15 residues long. V dropped 3 bases and J dropped 10; count of bases not matched to a gene: 10. Per germline, CDR1 SGHNT and CDR2 YYREEE (reference sequence).